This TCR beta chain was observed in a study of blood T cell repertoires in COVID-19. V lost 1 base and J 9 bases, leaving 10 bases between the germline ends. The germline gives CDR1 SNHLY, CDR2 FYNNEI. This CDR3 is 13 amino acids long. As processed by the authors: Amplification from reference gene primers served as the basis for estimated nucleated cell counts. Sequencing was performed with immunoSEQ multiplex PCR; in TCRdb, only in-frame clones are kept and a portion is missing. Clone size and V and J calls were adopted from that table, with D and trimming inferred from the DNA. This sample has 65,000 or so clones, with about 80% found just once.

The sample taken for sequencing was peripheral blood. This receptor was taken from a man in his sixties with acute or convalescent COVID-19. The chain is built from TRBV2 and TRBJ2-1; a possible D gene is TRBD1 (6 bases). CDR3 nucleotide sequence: TGTGCCAGCAGTGAAGTCCAGGGGAGTGAGCAGTTCTTC. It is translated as CASSEVQGSEQFF.